Only one count was recorded for the clone carrying this T cell receptor (beta chain). Its target is not known. A junction end diverges from the germline sequence, so it may reflect a read error. The data stem from a study of memory CD4+ T cells and cytomegalovirus serostatus. Overall study findings and caveats: The CMV-associated TCR signature appears largely within the CD4+ memory repertoire.

The sort gate was single viable CD3+CD4+CD8-CD45RO+ cells for memory CD4+ T cells. Authors' processing steps: Out-of-frame sequences were removed, leaving roughly 2,200,000 distinct TCRbeta sequences. Sequenced by immunoSEQ multiplex PCR; TCRdb stores in-frame clones only, minus some. Clone size and the V and J calls come from that table; the DNA yielded D and trimming. The data contain almost 55,000 clones, roughly 79% of them singletons. The sequence was obtained from an adult in good health and CMV-seronegative. Sequenced: memory CD4+ T cells from blood.

The CDR3 nucleotides are TGTGCCAGCAGTTACTCGGGACAGGGAGAGCCGTACTTC. Protein product: CASSYSGQGEPYF. V gene TRBV6-6 combines with J gene TRBJ2-7; 9 positions match TRBD1. This CDR3 is built from 13 residues. CDR1 MNHNY and CDR2 SVGAGI come from the germline V gene (reference sequence).